The source of this T cell receptor beta chain is a study of Ad26.COV2.S vaccination and SARS-CoV-2 variants. About the study: Ad26.COV2.S was injected intramuscularly once or twice, 56 days apart. Study-wide findings and caveats: Responses of T cells in total may have been underestimated by the TCR breadth and depth analyses.

About this clone itself: Antigen unknown.

Clones were read by immunoSEQ multiplex PCR, and TCRdb kept only the in-frame ones, dropping some. The sample holds hundreds of thousands of clones; around 89% are singletons and the top ten take around 1.4%. The V and J ends lost 7 bases and 0 bases respectively, with 9 bases between them. Germline CDR1 and CDR2: MNHNY and SVGAGI (reference sequence). The CDR3 runs to 13 residues. The treatment was: approximately 18 received Ad26.COV2.S at low or high dose, single or two shots; roughly 5 received placebo; per-sample allocation not given. Following the first vaccine or placebo injection, samples were taken on day 63. Boston supplied an adult donor aged 18-55 years. As its vector, the vaccine had Ad26, which expressed Wuhan-strain SARS-CoV-2 spike.

V and J are TRBV6-6 and TRBJ1-2, with D possibly being TRBD1 (5 bases). The TCR originated in a person aged 18 to 65 who received the Ad26.COV2.S COVID-19 vaccine or a placebo. The sequences come from peripheral blood, collected in a trial of Ad26.COV2.S vaccine versus placebo. The CDR3 spells CASTGQPNYGYTF. For the CDR3, the DNA is TGTGCCAGCACGGGGCAGCCTAACTATGGCTACACCTTC.